Given below is one T cell receptor (beta chain) in context. The antigen is unknown. The data belong to a study of cytomegalovirus exposure and HLA in healthy donors. Study findings and constraints: Excluded were some V segments that proved indistinguishable, including TRBV6-2 and TRBV6-3.

From germline, CDR1 is LGHNA and CDR2 YNFKEQ. CDR3 length equals 16 residues. V lost 4 bases, J lost 5 bases, and 9 bases stayed unmatched. Amplification used 60 Vbeta primers and 13 Jbeta primers. Using immunoSEQ multiplex PCR, the repertoire was profiled, and TCRdb retains in-frame clones only, with some absent. The sample holds about 110,000 clones; 70% to 80% are singletons and the top ten take 2% to 3%. The receptor was isolated from a middle-aged man in good health and CMV-seropositive. The V and J genes are TRBV4-2 and TRBJ2-7, with 12 bases lining up with TRBD2. Sequenced: PBMCs. The CDR3 sequence: CASSRERLAGDHEQYF. The DNA for the CDR3 is TGTGCCAGCAGCCGAGAACGACTAGCGGGGGACCACGAGCAGTACTTC.